The rows below give T cell receptor beta chains drawn from one sample of a study of blood T cell repertoires in COVID-19. Some clones are missing from TCRdb's copy, which holds only in-frame ones; the method was immunoSEQ multiplex PCR. The sample lists 100,000 or so clones, roughly 79% occurring once. Sequenced material: peripheral blood. Every receptor here comes from a woman in her 70s with acute or convalescent COVID-19. The CDR3 runs from the conserved cysteine through the conserved F or W. D genes are given only for firm matches. Size tells how often a clone was seen (once, few, many) or the class of an expanded clone, and some rows leave it out.

>.|TRBV6-5|.|TRBJ2-6
CASTRASGANVLTF
TGTGCCAGCACCAGGGCATCTGGGGCCAACGTCCTGACTTTC
>.|TRBV7-6|TRBD1|TRBJ1-4
CASSHGQGNEKLFF
TGTGCCAGCAGCCATGGACAGGGGAATGAAAAACTGTTTTTT
>once|TRBV7-2|TRBD1|TRBJ1-2
CASRDRVAGRYTF
TGTGCCAGCAGGGACAGGGTGGCTGGTCGCTACACCTTC
>once|TRBV11-2|TRBD1|TRBJ2-4
CASLRDRGRVNIQYF
TGTGCCAGCTTGCGAGACAGGGGGCGGGTAAACATTCAGTACTTC
>few|TRBV3-1/TRBV3-2|.|TRBJ2-1
CASSPPRYNEQFF
TGTGCCAGCAGCCCGCCTAGATACAATGAGCAGTTCTTC
>.|TRBV21-1|.|TRBJ1-1
CASSKYWQGNTEAFF
TGTGCCAGCAGCAAATATTGGCAGGGGAACACTGAAGCTTTCTTT
>.|TRBV4-2|.|TRBJ1-6
CASSQGASSYNSPLHF
TGTGCCAGCAGCCAAGGGGCCAGCTCCTATAATTCACCCCTCCACTTT
>.|TRBV28|TRBD1|TRBJ1-2
CASSSRQGIDPGTF
TGTGCCAGCAGTTCTAGACAGGGGATAGATCCGGGGACCTTC
>.|TRBV28|TRBD1|TRBJ1-2
CASSLGAMWGQGSDYGYTF
TGTGCCAGCAGTTTAGGTGCTATGTGGGGACAGGGTTCAGACTATGGCTACACCTTC
>.|TRBV11-1|.|TRBJ1-1
CASSLSGGSNTEAFF
TGTGCCAGCAGCCTTAGCGGGGGCTCGAACACTGAAGCTTTCTTT
>.|TRBV9|TRBD2|TRBJ2-3
CASSGPGLATDTQYF
TGTGCCAGCAGCGGTCCGGGACTAGCCACAGATACGCAGTATTTT
>.|TRBV19|TRBD1|TRBJ1-5
CASSPTGGADQPQHF
TGTGCCAGTAGTCCGACAGGGGGCGCGGATCAGCCCCAGCATTTT
>.|TRBV2|.|TRBJ2-7
CASSGETQGEDF
TGTGCCAGCAGTGGGGAGACCCAAGGGGAGGACTTC
>few|TRBV5-1|TRBD1|TRBJ1-2
CASSSLSTGGNYGYTF
TGCGCCAGCAGCTCCTTATCGACAGGGGGCAATTATGGCTACACCTTC
>.|TRBV5-1|TRBD2|TRBJ2-7
CASSTLAGGSSHEQYF
TGCGCCAGCAGCACACTAGCGGGGGGCTCTTCCCACGAGCAGTACTTC
>.|TRBV13|TRBD1|TRBJ1-6
CASSTRQGASSYNSPLHF
TGTGCCAGCAGCACCCGACAGGGGGCGAGCTCCTATAATTCACCCCTCCACTTT
>.|TRBV5-6|TRBD1|TRBJ2-3
CASSYGTVADTQYF
TGTGCCAGCAGCTACGGGACAGTGGCAGATACGCAGTATTTT
>.|TRBV6-2/TRBV6-3|.|TRBJ1-2
CASSYSSREGGYTF
TGTGCCAGCAGTTACTCTTCCCGGGAGGGAGGCTACACCTTC
>.|TRBV28|.|TRBJ1-1
CASSLLGFEAFF
TGTGCCAGCAGTTTACTGGGCTTTGAAGCTTTCTTT
>.|TRBV9|TRBD1|TRBJ1-5
CASSAEDRDQPQHF
TGTGCCAGCAGCGCCGAGGACAGGGATCAGCCCCAGCATTTT
>.|TRBV9|TRBD2|TRBJ2-2
CASSVLAGGNTGELFF
TGTGCCAGCAGCGTACTAGCGGGGGGGAACACCGGGGAGCTGTTTTTT
>.|TRBV19|.|TRBJ1-4
CASSNQGGATNEKLFF
TGTGCCAGTAGCAACCAAGGGGGGGCGACTAATGAAAAACTGTTTTTT
>.|TRBV9|TRBD1|TRBJ1-3
CASSVEGTVGNTIYF
TGTGCCAGCAGCGTAGAGGGGACAGTCGGAAACACCATATATTTT
>.|TRBV19|.|TRBJ1-6
CASMPDGSSYNSPLHF
TGTGCCAGTATGCCGGACGGGAGCTCCTATAATTCACCCCTCCACTTT
>.|TRBV18|TRBD1|TRBJ1-3
CASSSRQGASEDTIYF
TGTGCCAGCTCAAGCCGACAGGGGGCAAGTGAGGACACCATATATTTT
>.|TRBV11-2|.|TRBJ1-6
CASSFNPGQNSPLHF
TGTGCCAGCAGTTTTAACCCAGGACAGAATTCACCCCTCCACTTT
>.|TRBV18|.|TRBJ1-1
CASSPPSRENTEAFF
TGTGCCAGCTCACCACCGTCCCGAGAGAACACTGAAGCTTTCTTT
>.|TRBV19|TRBD1|TRBJ1-1
CASSSRAGGVKSKDTEAFF
TGTGCCAGTAGTAGTCGGGCAGGGGGCGTCAAAAGTAAGGACACTGAAGCTTTCTTT
>few|TRBV6-6|TRBD1|TRBJ1-5
CATQGDSNQPQHF
TGTGCCACACAGGGGGATAGCAATCAGCCCCAGCATTTT
>.|TRBV10-1|TRBD1|TRBJ2-5
CASSTGTGDIGLRETQYF
TGCGCCAGCAGTACCGGGACAGGGGATATTGGATTGCGAGAGACCCAGTACTTC
>.|TRBV7-6|.|TRBJ2-2
CASSLMTVNTGELFF
TGTGCCAGCAGCTTAATGACAGTCAACACCGGGGAGCTGTTTTTT
>.|TRBV6-5|.|TRBJ1-3
CASSYSRQIGNTIYF
TGTGCCAGCAGTTACTCGAGACAGATTGGAAACACCATATATTTT
>.|TRBV30|.|TRBJ1-4
CAWSGGSTNEKLFF
TGTGCCTGGAGTGGAGGGTCAACTAATGAAAAACTGTTTTTT
>.|TRBV7-9|TRBD1|TRBJ1-5
CASSLAQGAMNQPQHF
TGTGCCAGCAGCTTAGCACAGGGGGCGATGAATCAGCCCCAGCATTTT
>.|TRBV2|TRBD2|TRBJ2-5
CASSDDRGGETQYF
TGTGCCAGCAGTGACGATCGCGGGGGGGAGACCCAGTACTTC
>.|TRBV20-1|.|TRBJ1-5
CSASAVSNQPQHF
TGCAGTGCTAGTGCCGTTAGCAATCAGCCCCAGCATTTT
>few|TRBV24-1|.|TRBJ1-5
CATSRGRDQPQHF
TGTGCCACTTCCAGGGGCAGGGATCAGCCCCAGCATTTT
>.|TRBV7-9|TRBD1|TRBJ1-2
CASSPGQGHYGYTF
TGTGCCAGCAGCCCAGGACAGGGTCATTATGGCTACACCTTC
>.|TRBV7-3|TRBD1|TRBJ2-7
CASSLGAGQGAPEQYF
TGTGCCAGCAGCTTAGGAGCGGGACAGGGGGCTCCCGAGCAGTACTTC
>few|TRBV7-9|.|TRBJ1-2
CATEYERSYGYTF
TGTGCCACCGAGTACGAACGGAGCTATGGCTACACCTTC
>.|TRBV7-2|.|TRBJ1-1
CASSQLSRMNTEAFF
TGTGCCAGCAGCCAATTGTCCAGGATGAACACTGAAGCTTTCTTT
>few|TRBV7-9|.|TRBJ1-2
CASSGDRTNYGYTF
TGTGCCAGCAGCGGCGACAGGACTAACTATGGCTACACCTTC
>.|TRBV6-5|TRBD1|TRBJ1-4
CASTTGRNEKLFF
TGTGCCAGCACGACAGGGCGGAATGAAAAACTGTTTTTT
>.|TRBV3-1/TRBV3-2|TRBD1|TRBJ1-6
CASRGQGSSYNSPLHF
TGTGCCAGCAGGGGACAGGGTAGCTCCTATAATTCACCCCTCCACTTT
>.|TRBV6-2/TRBV6-3|.|TRBJ1-2
CASSYSTEDYGYTF
TGTGCCAGCAGTTACTCGACAGAAGACTATGGCTACACCTTC
>once|TRBV27|.|TRBJ1-1
CASSPTGLNTEAFF
TGTGCCAGCAGTCCCACAGGGTTGAACACTGAAGCTTTCTTT
>.|TRBV11-1|TRBD1|TRBJ1-1
CASSRGQGGNTEAFF
TGTGCCAGCAGCCGCGGACAGGGGGGGAACACTGAAGCTTTCTTT
>.|TRBV20-1|.|TRBJ1-2
CSVGNRVGYTF
TGCAGTGTGGGCAACAGGGTTGGCTACACCTTC
>.|TRBV5-1|.|TRBJ2-3
CASRLGDTQYF
TGCGCCAGCAGGCTCGGAGATACGCAGTATTTT
>.|TRBV7-9|TRBD1|TRBJ1-2
CASSQGQVNGYTF
TGTGCCAGCAGCCAGGGACAGGTTAATGGCTACACCTTC
>.|TRBV18|.|TRBJ2-1
CASSPQGTDNEQFF
TGTGCCAGCTCACCACAGGGGACTGACAATGAGCAGTTCTTC
>.|TRBV4-3|TRBD1|TRBJ1-3
CASSQGQASSGNTIYF
TGCGCCAGCAGCCAGGGACAGGCAAGCTCTGGAAACACCATATATTTT
>.|TRBV7-9|.|TRBJ1-1
CASSPQPRHQAFF
TGTGCCAGCAGCCCCCAGCCGAGACATCAAGCTTTCTTT
>.|TRBV7-8|.|TRBJ1-2
CASSLSQGVGYGYTF
TGTGCCAGCAGCTTATCCCAAGGAGTAGGCTATGGCTACACCTTC
>.|TRBV6-5|TRBD1|TRBJ2-7
CASSLGTGREQYF
TGTGCCAGCAGCCTCGGGACAGGGAGGGAGCAGTACTTC
>.|TRBV30|.|TRBJ1-2
CAWSTGINYGYTF
TGTGCCTGGAGTACAGGGATAAACTATGGCTACACCTTC
>once|TRBV6-4|.|TRBJ1-1
CASSDSPEGATEAFF
TGTGCCAGCAGTGACTCTCCGGAAGGGGCAACTGAAGCTTTCTTT